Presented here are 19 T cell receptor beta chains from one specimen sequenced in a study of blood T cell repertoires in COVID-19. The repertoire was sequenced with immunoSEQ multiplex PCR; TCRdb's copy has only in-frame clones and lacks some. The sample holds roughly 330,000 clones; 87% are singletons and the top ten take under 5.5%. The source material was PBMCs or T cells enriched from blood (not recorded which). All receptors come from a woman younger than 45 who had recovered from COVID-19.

Here the CDR3 reads CASSLNGLAGDTQYF. The DNA for the CDR3 is TGTGCCAGCAGCTTAAACGGACTAGCGGGGGATACGCAGTATTTT. This chain joins TRBV7-3 and TRBJ2-3; 12 bases map to TRBD2. J lost 6 bases, V lost 1 base, and 2 bases had no gene match. The CDR3 spans 15 residues. Germline loops: CDR1 SGHTA, CDR2 FQGTGA.

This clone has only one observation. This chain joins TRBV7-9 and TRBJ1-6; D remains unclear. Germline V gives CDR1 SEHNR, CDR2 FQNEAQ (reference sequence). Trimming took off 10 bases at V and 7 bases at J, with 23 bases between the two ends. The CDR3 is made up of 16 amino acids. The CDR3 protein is CATATGYGVSNSPLHF. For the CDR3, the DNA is TGTGCCACCGCCACGGGGTATGGGGTCAGCAATTCACCCCTCCACTTT.

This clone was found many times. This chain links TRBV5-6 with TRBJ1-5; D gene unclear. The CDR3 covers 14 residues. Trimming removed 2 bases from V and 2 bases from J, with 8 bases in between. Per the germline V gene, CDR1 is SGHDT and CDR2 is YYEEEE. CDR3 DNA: TGTGCCAGCAGCTTCATGGGAGGCAATCAGCCCCAGCATTTT. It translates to CASSFMGGNQPQHF.

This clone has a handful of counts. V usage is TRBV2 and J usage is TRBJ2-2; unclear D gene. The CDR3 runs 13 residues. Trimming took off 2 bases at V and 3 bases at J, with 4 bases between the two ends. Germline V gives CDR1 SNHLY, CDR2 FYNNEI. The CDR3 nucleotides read TGTGCCAGCAGTGAACAGTACACCGGGGAGCTGTTTTTT. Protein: CASSEQYTGELFF.

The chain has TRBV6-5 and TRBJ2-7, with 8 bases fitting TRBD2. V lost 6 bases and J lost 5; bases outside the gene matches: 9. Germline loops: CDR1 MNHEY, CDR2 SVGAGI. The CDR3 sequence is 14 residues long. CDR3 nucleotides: TGTGCCAGCAGGGCCAGCGGGGGTGTTAACGAGCAGTACTTC. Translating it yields CASRASGGVNEQYF.

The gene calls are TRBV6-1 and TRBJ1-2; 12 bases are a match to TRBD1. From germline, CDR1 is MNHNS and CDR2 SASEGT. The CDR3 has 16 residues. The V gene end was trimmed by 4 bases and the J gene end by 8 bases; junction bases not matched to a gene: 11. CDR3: CASSGGPGQGARGYTF. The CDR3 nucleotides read TGTGCCAGCAGTGGGGGACCGGGACAGGGGGCACGAGGCTACACCTTC.

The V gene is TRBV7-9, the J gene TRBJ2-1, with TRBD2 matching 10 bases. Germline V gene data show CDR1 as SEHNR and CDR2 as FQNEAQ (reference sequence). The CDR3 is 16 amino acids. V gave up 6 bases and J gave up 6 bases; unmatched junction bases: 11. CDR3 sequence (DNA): TGTGCCAGCAGTTCCCCGCTAGCGGGGGTGTTCAATGAGCAGTTCTTC. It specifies CASSSPLAGVFNEQFF.

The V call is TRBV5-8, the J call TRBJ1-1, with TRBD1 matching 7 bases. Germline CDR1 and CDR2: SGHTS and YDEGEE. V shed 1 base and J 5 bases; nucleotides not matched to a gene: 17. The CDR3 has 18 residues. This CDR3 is CASSLFTGAGGRRTEAFF. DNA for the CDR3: TGTGCCAGCAGCTTGTTTACCGGGGCAGGGGGAAGAAGGACTGAAGCTTTCTTT. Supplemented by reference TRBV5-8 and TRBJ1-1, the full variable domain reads EAGVTQSPTHLIKTRGQQATLRCSPISGHTSVYWYQQALGLGLQFLLWYDEGEERNRGNFPPRFSGRQFPNYSSELNVNALELEDSALYLCASSLFTGAGGRRTEAFFGQGTRLTVV.

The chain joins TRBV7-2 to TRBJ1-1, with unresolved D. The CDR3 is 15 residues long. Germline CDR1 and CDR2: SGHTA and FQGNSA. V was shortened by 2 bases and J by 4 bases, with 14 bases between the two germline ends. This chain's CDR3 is CASSLFTRTATEAFF. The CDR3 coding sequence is TGTGCCAGCAGCTTATTCACTCGAACAGCCACTGAAGCTTTCTTT.

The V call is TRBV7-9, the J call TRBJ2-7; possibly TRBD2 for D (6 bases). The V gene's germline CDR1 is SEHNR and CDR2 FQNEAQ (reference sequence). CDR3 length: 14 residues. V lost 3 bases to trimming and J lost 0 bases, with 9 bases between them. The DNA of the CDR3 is TGTGCCAGCAGCTTGGGACTCAGCTCCTACGAGCAGTACTTC. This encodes CASSLGLSSYEQYF.

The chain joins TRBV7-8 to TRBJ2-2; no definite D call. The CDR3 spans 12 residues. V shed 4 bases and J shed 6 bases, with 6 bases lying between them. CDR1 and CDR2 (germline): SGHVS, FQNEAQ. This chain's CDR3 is CASSSVPGELFF. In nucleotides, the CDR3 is TGTGCCAGCAGCTCGGTCCCCGGGGAGCTGTTTTTT.

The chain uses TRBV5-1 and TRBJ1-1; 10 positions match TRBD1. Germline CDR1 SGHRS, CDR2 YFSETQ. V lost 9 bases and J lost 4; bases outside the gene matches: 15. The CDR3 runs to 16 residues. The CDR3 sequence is CATSRQGAQRSTEAFF. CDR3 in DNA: TGCGCCACCTCGCGACAGGGGGCGCAAAGGAGCACTGAAGCTTTCTTT.

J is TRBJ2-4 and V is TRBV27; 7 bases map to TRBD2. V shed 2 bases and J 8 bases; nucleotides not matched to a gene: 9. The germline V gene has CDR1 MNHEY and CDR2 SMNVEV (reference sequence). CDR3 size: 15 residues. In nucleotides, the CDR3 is TGTGCCAGCAGTTTAGGAGGGGTGGGGGGGGACATTCAGTACTTC. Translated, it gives CASSLGGVGGDIQYF.

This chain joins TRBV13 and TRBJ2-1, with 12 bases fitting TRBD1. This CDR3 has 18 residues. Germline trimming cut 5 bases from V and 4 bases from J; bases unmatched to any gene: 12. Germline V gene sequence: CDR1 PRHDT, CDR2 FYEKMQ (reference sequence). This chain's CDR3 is CASSPPGQGAPRYNEQFF. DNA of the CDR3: TGTGCCAGCAGCCCTCCGGGACAGGGGGCGCCGAGATACAATGAGCAGTTCTTC.

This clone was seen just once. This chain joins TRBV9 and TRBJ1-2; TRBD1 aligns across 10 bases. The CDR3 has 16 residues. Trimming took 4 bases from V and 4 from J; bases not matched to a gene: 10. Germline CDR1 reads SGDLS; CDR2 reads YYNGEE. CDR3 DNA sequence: TGTGCCAGCAGCCCTTTCGACAGGGGGCTTGGCTATGGCTACACCTTC. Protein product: CASSPFDRGLGYGYTF.

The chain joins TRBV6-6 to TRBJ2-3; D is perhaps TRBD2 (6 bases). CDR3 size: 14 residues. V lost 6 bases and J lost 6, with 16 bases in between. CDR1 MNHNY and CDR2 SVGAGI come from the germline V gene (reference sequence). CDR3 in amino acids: CASRKDYSGDTQYF. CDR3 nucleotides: TGTGCCAGCAGGAAGGACTACTCGGGGGATACGCAGTATTTT.

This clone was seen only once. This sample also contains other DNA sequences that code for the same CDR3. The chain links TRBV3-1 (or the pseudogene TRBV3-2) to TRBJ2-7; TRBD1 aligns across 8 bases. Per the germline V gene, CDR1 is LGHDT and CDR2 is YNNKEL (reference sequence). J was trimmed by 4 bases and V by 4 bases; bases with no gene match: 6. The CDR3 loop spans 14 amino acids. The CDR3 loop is CASSPGQGSYEQYF. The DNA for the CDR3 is TGTGCCAGCAGCCCAGGACAGGGATCTTACGAGCAGTACTTC.

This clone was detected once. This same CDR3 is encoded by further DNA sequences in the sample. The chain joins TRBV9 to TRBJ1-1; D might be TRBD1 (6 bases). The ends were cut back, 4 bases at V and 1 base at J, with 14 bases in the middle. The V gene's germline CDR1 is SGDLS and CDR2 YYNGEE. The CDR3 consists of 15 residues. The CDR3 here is CASSPRGGGNTEAFF. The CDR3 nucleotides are TGTGCCAGCAGCCCCCGGGGAGGGGGGAACACTGAAGCTTTCTTT.

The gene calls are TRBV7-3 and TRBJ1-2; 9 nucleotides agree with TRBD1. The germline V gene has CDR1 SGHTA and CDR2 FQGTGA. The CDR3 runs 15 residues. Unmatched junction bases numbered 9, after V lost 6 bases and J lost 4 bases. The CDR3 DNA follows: TGTGCCAGCAGTCGAGGACAGGGGATGGCCTATGGCTACACCTTC. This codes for CASSRGQGMAYGYTF.